The source of this T cell receptor (beta chain) is a study of OX40 agonist ivuxolimab in advanced cancers. On the study more broadly: Treatment received earlier with anti-PD-1, anti-PD-L1 or anti-CTLA-4 agents was allowed, and around 36% had some.

As for this clone: Its target is not known.

Broader study findings: More expanded clones were seen, on average, in CD8+ T cells than in CD4+.

The CDR3 extends over 15 amino acids. V was clipped by 0 bases and J by 9 bases, with 17 bases between them. Germline V lookup: CDR1 SGHAT, CDR2 FQNNGV. Blood was sampled at baseline, cycle 4 day 1, and cycle 7 day 1. TCRdb keeps only in-frame clones here, not all; method: immunoSEQ multiplex PCR. The sample yields about 40,000 clones, 88% seen once. The rearrangement uses TRBV11-2 and TRBJ1-2, with a tentative D call TRBD1 (6 bases). Sequences were derived from CD4+ or CD8+ T cells sorted from blood, sampled in a trial of the OX40 agonist ivuxolimab. The TCR was taken from an adult with an advanced solid tumor such as melanoma, head and neck, liver or kidney cancer. In DNA, the CDR3 is TGTGCCAGCAGCTTAGAAAGGTCAGGGGAATTTCGCTACACCTTC. Protein sequence: CASSLERSGEFRYTF.